The subject of this entry is one T cell receptor beta chain. This clonotype qualifies as medium-sized (0.01 to 0.1%) by its frequency, with no count on file. No antigen is known for it. Peripheral blood mononuclear cells were isolated from healthy donor buffy coats by density gradient separation. Negative magnetic separation using EasySep or MojoSort CD8+ T cell isolation kits was how the study enriched total CD8+ T cells. An RNeasy Mini Kit was used to extract total RNA from duplicate vials of roughly 150,000 sorted CD8+ T cells per subset. The PBMCs were used either fresh or after being cryopreserved in fetal bovine serum with roughly 10% DMSO. CD8+ T cell subsets were sorted to purity by fluorescence-activated cell sorting on a FACSAria III. This record belongs to a study of human CD8 memory T cell subsets (dated by TCRdb to 2019 to 2021). Broadly, across the study: To assess clonal relationships, the TCRbeta repertoires of stem-like (TSTEM), progenitor exhausted-like (TPEX) and effector memory CD8+ T cell subsets were compared. Over 5 donors each provided TSTEM, TPEX and effector memory subsets, from which TCRbeta repertoires were obtained.

The investigation overall reported the following: Sequencing was limited to TCRbeta chains, and the repertoire comparisons were based on roughly 6 donors analyzed with paired t-tests and Bonferroni correction. The stem-like TSTEM and TPEX subsets each shared clonotypes with effector memory cells, but the TSTEM and TPEX repertoires had minimal overlap with each other, suggesting distinct antigen spectra. TSTEM and TPEX subsets showed similarly high normalized Shannon-Wiener diversity, whereas effector memory subsets were comparatively less diverse. Greater repertoire diversity in TSTEM than in TPEX subsets was suggested by Chao1 estimates, potentially reflecting a broader range of specificities.

A Human TCR Profiling Kit was used to prepare UMI-labeled 5' RACE TCRbeta libraries. Every TCRbeta library was prepared in parallel with an identical number of PCR cycles. Turning to the authors' computational methods: Between 3,000 and 18,000 functional CDR3beta clonotypes were contained in each TCRbeta library. MIGEC 1.2.9 was used for UMI extraction and consensus assembly, with a minimum of three reads required per UMI. In-frame CDR3beta repertoires were extracted with MiXCR 3.0.3. Diversity metrics were computed in VDJtools 1.2.1 after downsampling each sample to 42,000 randomly selected UMIs. For each sample pair, the repertoire overlap metrics D, R and F2 were calculated in VDJtools using the top 3,000 clones. The reads went through TCRdb reprocessing, and each CDR3 protein sequence gets one entry with no DNA. The V and J calls and clone size come from TCRdb's table, not from the authors' own analysis. The table of this sample itemizes around 3,100 distinct CDR3 sequences. The ten largest clones represent around a third of the sample.

There are 15 amino acids in the CDR3, from cysteine to phenylalanine inclusive. The record lacks a DNA sequence. CDR1 is given as MRHNA and CDR2 as SNTAGT, both from the germline V gene. Sequenced input: CD8+ T cells from PBMCs. The TCR originated in a human donor in good health. The chain employs TRBV6-4 and TRBJ2-1; TCRdb's D call of TRBD2 is untestable without DNA. The CDR3: CASSEVAGGYNEQFF.